The rows below give T cell receptor beta chains drawn from one sample of a study of breast tumors, draining lymph nodes, adjacent tissues. One entry per CDR3 protein results from TCRdb running MiXCR on the multiplex PCR reads. The table has around 290,000 distinct CDR3 sequences, 30% to 35% seen once. Specimen: axillary lymph node tissue. The receptors shown here come from a female donor with breast cancer. Some clones in this sample may be carry-over from other donors' samples. The conserved cysteine and the conserved F or W are not part of the CDR3 here. The order of the fields is CDR3 protein, V gene, J gene.

ASERQGLSSGNTIY	TRBV25-1	TRBJ1-3
SASYPTSGFTDTQY	TRBV20-1	TRBJ2-3
ATSDFCVFRQTENPNTEAF	TRBV24-1	TRBJ1-1
AISESGVLAGQETQY	TRBV10-3	TRBJ2-5
ASSLGRGTDTQY	TRBV11-1	TRBJ2-3
SVEGLGGRDQETQY	TRBV29-1	TRBJ2-5
ASSLSRGQETQY	TRBV7-2	TRBJ2-5
ASSLNYEQY	TRBV5-5	TRBJ2-7
SVEGDSHERY	TRBV29-1	TRBJ2-7
ASSQEPTDPVAFSYEQY	TRBV4-1	TRBJ2-7
ASSIKGYGYT	TRBV19	TRBJ1-2
ASSLTGNSYEQY	TRBV3-1	TRBJ2-7
ASSPGANVLT	TRBV5-1	TRBJ2-6